This TCR beta chain was profiled in a study of shared clonotypes between healthy human individuals (dated by TCRdb to about 2020). Broadly, across the study: Two women and three men aged 18 to 49 years were included in the cohort. Per donor, three plates each were used for CD4 naive and CD4 memory, two for CD8 naive, and one for CD8 memory. The study deeply sequenced blood TCR repertoires of five healthy adults to estimate repertoire size and the extent of clonotype sharing between individuals. To increase sequencing depth and limit assay-specific biases, different laboratories used diverse techniques to prepare libraries and sequence TCR repertoires. Between about 0.85 and 9.5 billion PBMCs per donor were obtained by leukapheresis.

TCR CDR3 regions were amplified from genomic DNA by multiplex PCR using the deep immunoSEQ assay. For each cell subset, the extracted genomic DNA was distributed evenly across all wells of several immunoSEQ 96-well plates, and each plate served as one replicate. For sorted subsets, approximately 0.2 ug of genomic DNA, equivalent to some 30,000 T cell genomes, went into each replicate PCR. The purified libraries were quantified using a Qubit 3.0 fluorometer, sized with a Bioanalyzer 2100, and then quantified again using the KAPA Library Quantification kit. Each immunoSEQ 96-well plate was sequenced on its own single-read 150-cycle Illumina NextSeq 550 flow cell. The published analysis was carried out like this. Because the immunoSEQ output held only junctional sequences and lacked quality scores, the filtering could not match the filtering applied to full-length reads. Sequences were annotated with PyIR, a Python wrapper for IgBLAST v1.9, using IMGT germline references to assign V/J genes and CDR3. Reads with weak V/J assignments (E-value above 1e-6), missing CDR3, stop codons, out-of-frame junctions, or ambiguous translated residues were removed. V3J clonotypes were defined as sequences sharing an identical inferred V gene, J gene, and CDR3 amino acid sequence. The percentage overlap between two repertoires was calculated by dividing the number of shared unique clonotypes by the size of the smaller repertoire. Repertoire richness was assessed with RTK rarefaction, the Chao1 estimator, and Recon v2.1 estimates of unobserved clonotypes. Generation probabilities for all TCRbeta clonotypes obtained by the gDNA method from a few donors were computed using OLGA. TCRdb obtained this table from immuneACCESS and retained in-frame rearrangements with V and J assigned. These tables miss some clones; where compared with another copy, unresolved V genes account for less than half of the shortfall, and the remainder is unexplained. Clone size and V and J calls were adopted from that table, with D and trimming inferred from the DNA. In all, the sample holds 750,000 to 1,000,000 clones, and around 92% of those were seen once. The top ten constitute under 30% of the sample.

The CDR3 sequence holds 14 residues, the cysteine and phenylalanine included. The kept DNA is CDR3 alone, 42 bases in frame from the first base. Deletion took 4 bases off V and 6 bases off J, with a span of 16 bases between the germline ends. CDR1 and CDR2, looked up from the germline V gene, are SGDLS and YYNGEE. Paper-wide results and their limitations: Clonotypes shared by all four sorted-subset donors showed higher generation probabilities than non-shared clonotypes. Sharing across a handful of donors was observed for approximately 4.6% of naive CD4, over 3% of naive CD8, 2.3% of memory CD4, and less than 0.45% of memory CD8 clonotypes. Pairwise subsampling indicated that sequencing depth was expected to affect the degree of clonotype sharing among donors. Estimated clonotype richness was generally larger for naive than for memory subsets. Incomplete sequencing was indicated by rarefaction of sorted-subset datasets, despite the large sequencing depth. Because the study included only a small number of donors, the genetic and exposure-history diversity represented was limited. Sampling was limited to blood, and TCR repertoires in tissue likely differ from TCR repertoires in blood.

CD8 naive samples were obtained by positive selection for CCR7 among CD45RO-negative cells, yielding a CD45RA+CCR7+ population from which TemRA cells were excluded. The donors were healthy, HIV-negative adults with no recently reported acute infections or vaccinations. Every donor was a Caucasian adult living in Nashville, Tennessee, USA. Blood was obtained by leukapheresis, after which PBMCs were separated by Ficoll-Histopaque density gradient centrifugation and cryopreserved in liquid nitrogen vapor phase. Purity and quantity of every magnetically sorted T cell population were checked by analytical flow cytometry. From each sorted fraction, genomic DNA was isolated and quantified by UV absorbance on a Nanodrop 2000c. Concerning this clone: Its recognized antigen is unknown. Nothing much larger sits one base from this clone, and base qualities are not available.

The V and J genes are TRBV9 and TRBJ1-2; the D gene identity is not certain. Sequencing used naive CD8+ T cells sorted from blood. What this sample's cell subset or site label stands for: CD45RA+CCR7+. The source is a man aged 25 to 40 in good health. The DNA sequence is as follows: TGTGCCAGCAGCCATGATTTGGACGGAGATGGCTACACCTTC. Its translation reads: CASSHDLDGDGYTF.